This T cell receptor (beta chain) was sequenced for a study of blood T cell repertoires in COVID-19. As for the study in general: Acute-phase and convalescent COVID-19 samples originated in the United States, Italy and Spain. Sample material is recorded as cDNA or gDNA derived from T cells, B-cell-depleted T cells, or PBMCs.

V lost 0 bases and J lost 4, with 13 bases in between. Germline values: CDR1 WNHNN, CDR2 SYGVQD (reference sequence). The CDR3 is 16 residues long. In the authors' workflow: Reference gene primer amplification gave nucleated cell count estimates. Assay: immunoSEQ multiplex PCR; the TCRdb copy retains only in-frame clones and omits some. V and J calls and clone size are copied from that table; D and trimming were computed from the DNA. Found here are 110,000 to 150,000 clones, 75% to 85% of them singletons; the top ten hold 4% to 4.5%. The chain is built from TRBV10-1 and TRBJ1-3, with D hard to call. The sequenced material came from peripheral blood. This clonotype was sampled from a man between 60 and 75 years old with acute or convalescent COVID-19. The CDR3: CASSESTPAVGNTIYF. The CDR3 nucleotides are TGCGCCAGCAGTGAGTCGACTCCAGCGGTCGGAAACACCATATATTTT.